The TCR beta chain under discussion was sequenced for a study of T cell repertoires in cytomegalovirus infection. General study points: Dominant in the ex vivo response were TCR beta clonotypes restricted by HLA-C and specific for CMV.

For this clonotype: Its target is unknown.

TCRdb itself ran the reads through MiXCR, one entry per CDR3 protein. This sample yields 300,000 to 400,000 distinct CDR3 sequences, of which about 25% are seen a single time; more than 10% belongs to the top ten. Germline assignment: CDR1 SGHVS and CDR2 FNYEAQ. V gave up 6 bases and J gave up 0 bases; unmatched junction bases: 7. There are 16 residues in the CDR3. The receptor comes from a human donor in good health (CMV status not recorded). Some clones in this sample may be carry-over from other donors' samples. Sequenced here: cultured PBMCs, sampled from culture after CMV antigen stimulation. This chain connects TRBV7-6 to TRBJ2-2; 7 bases align to TRBD1. The CDR3 loop is CASRQAGTANTGELFF. The CDR3 DNA sequence: TGTGCCAGCAGGCAAGCCGGGACAGCGAACACCGGGGAGCTGTTTTTT.